This T cell receptor beta chain was sequenced for a study of neoadjuvant anti-PD-1 for oral cavity cancer. The assay was immunoSEQ multiplex PCR, and TCRdb's table has in-frame clones only and misses some. Among tens of thousands of clones listed, 65% to 80% were seen once. Germline CDR1 SGHRS, CDR2 YFSETQ. Trimming shortened V by 0 bases and J by 5 bases, and 8 bases separated the two germline ends. There are 14 residues in the CDR3. The sequence derives from a person between 40 and 85 years old with oral cavity squamous cell carcinoma. The sample in question was PBMCs, obtained before nivolumab (anti-PD-1) treatment. V usage is TRBV5-1 and J usage is TRBJ1-4; perhaps TRBD1 as D (5 bases). The CDR3 region is CASSLGGRNEKLFF. CDR3 sequence (DNA): TGCGCCAGCAGCTTGGGGGGGAGGAATGAAAAACTGTTTTTT.